This T cell receptor (beta chain) comes out of a study of blood T cells in healthy people across ages. Then a second PCR, running roughly 7 to 11 cycles, was carried out with a sample-barcoded 5' primer and a J-beta primer mix. TCRdb reprocessed the 5' RACE reads with MiXCR, giving one entry per CDR3 protein. The data hold 1.2 million to 1.5 million distinct CDR3 sequences, with roughly 40% observed a single time. There are 17 residues in the CDR3. Per the germline V gene, CDR1 is LGHNA and CDR2 is YNFKEQ. V gave up 0 bases and J gave up 7 bases; unmatched junction bases: 8. This sequence joins TRBV4-2 and TRBJ2-7; 14 nucleotides line up with TRBD2. The sequenced material came from blood. This sequence originates from a woman between 18 and 30 years old in good health. The CDR3 region is CASSQEATSGRAWEQYF. CDR3 coding DNA: TGTGCCAGCAGCCAAGAGGCGACTAGCGGGAGGGCCTGGGAGCAGTACTTC.